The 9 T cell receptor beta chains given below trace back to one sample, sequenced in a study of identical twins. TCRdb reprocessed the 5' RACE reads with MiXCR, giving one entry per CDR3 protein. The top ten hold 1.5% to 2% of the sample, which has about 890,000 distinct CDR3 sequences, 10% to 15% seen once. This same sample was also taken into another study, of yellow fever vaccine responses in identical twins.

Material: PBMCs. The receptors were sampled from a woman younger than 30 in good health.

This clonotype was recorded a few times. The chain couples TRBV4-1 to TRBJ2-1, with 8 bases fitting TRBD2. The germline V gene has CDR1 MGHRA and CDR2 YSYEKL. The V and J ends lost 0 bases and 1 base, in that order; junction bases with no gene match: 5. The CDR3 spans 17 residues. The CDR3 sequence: CASSQDSTSASYNEQFF. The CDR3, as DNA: TGCGCCAGCAGCCAAGATTCGACTAGCGCATCCTACAATGAGCAGTTCTTC.

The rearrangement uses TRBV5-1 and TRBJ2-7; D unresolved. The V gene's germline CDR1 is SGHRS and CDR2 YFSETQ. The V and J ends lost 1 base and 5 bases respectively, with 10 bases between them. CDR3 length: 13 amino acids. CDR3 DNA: TGCGCCAGCAGCTTGATGAGGTTGGACGAGCAGTACTTC. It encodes CASSLMRLDEQYF.

The CDR3 loop reads CASSSPLGASFLNEQFF. The DNA for the CDR3 is TGTGCCAGCAGTTCCCCTCTCGGTGCTAGCTTTTTGAATGAGCAGTTCTTC. J is TRBJ2-1 and V is TRBV12-3 or TRBV12-4, with D possibly being TRBD2 (5 bases). The CDR3 is 17 amino acids. V lost 4 bases to trimming and J lost 7 bases, with 23 bases between them.

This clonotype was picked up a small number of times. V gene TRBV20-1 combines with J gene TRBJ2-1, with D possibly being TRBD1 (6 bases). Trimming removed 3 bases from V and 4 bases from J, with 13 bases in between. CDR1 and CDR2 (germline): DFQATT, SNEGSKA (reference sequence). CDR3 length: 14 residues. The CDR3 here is CSARHEDRYNEQFF. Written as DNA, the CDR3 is TGCAGTGCTAGGCACGAGGACAGATACAATGAGCAGTTCTTC.

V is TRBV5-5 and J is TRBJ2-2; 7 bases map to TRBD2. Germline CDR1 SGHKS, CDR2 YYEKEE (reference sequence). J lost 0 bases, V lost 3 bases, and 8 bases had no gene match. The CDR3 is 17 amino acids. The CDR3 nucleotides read TGTGCCAGCAGCTCGGGTCCCGGGACTACGAACACCGGGGAGCTGTTTTTT. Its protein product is CASSSGPGTTNTGELFF.

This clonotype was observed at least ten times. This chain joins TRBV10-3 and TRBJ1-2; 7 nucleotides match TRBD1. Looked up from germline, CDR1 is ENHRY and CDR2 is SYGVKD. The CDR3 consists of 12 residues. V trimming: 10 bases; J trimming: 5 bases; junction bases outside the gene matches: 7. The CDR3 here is CATTGDGYGYTF. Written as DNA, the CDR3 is TGTGCCACCACAGGGGATGGATATGGCTACACCTTC.

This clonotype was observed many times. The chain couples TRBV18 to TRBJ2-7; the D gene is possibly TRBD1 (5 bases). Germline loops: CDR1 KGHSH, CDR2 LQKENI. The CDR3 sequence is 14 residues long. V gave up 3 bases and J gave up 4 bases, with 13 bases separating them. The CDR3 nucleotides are TGTGCCAGCTCACCGGGCAGGGTGGAGTACGAGCAGTACTTC. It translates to CASSPGRVEYEQYF.

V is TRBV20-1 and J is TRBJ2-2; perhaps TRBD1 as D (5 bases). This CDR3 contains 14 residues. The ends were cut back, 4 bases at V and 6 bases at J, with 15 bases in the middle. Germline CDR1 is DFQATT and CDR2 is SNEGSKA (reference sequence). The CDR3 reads CSATPFDSPGELFF. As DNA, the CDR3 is TGCAGTGCTACCCCCTTCGACAGTCCCGGGGAGCTGTTTTTT.

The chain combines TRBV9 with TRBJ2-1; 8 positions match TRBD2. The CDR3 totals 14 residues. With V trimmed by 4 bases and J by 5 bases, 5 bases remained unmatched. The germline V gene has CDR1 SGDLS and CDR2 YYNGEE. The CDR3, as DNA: TGTGCCAGCAGCCCCGGGACTAGGGACAATGAGCAGTTCTTC. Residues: CASSPGTRDNEQFF.